These 19 T cell receptor beta chains were all obtained from the same sample, sequenced in a study of cytomegalovirus exposure and HLA in healthy donors. The primer mix had 60 Vbeta and 13 Jbeta primers. Measured with immunoSEQ multiplex PCR; TCRdb has only the in-frame clones, and not every one. The sample lists fewer than 200,000 clones, around 83% seen once, with around 1.5% in the top ten. Sample: PBMCs. All receptors derive from a man aged 50 to 60 in good health and CMV-seronegative.

The gene calls are TRBV19 and TRBJ1-5; maybe TRBD1 (5 bases). The CDR3 covers 12 residues. V lost 6 bases to trimming and J lost 10 bases, with 13 bases between them. Per the germline V gene, CDR1 is LNHDA and CDR2 is SQIVND (reference sequence). The CDR3 DNA sequence: TGTGCCAGTAGAGGTCAGGGAGGCCCCCAGCATTTT. Its protein is CASRGQGGPQHF.

This chain connects TRBV5-5 to TRBJ1-6; the match to TRBD1 covers 8 bases. The germline V gene encodes CDR1 SGHKS and CDR2 YYEKEE (reference sequence). The CDR3 extends over 15 amino acids. The trim removed 1 base at V and 5 bases at J, leaving 2 bases unmatched. The CDR3 region is CASSLSGQDNSPLHF. CDR3 nucleotide sequence: TGTGCCAGCAGCTTGTCGGGACAGGATAATTCACCCCTCCACTTT.

The gene calls are TRBV5-4 and TRBJ2-1; D is ambiguous. V was trimmed by 2 bases and J by 0 bases, leaving 6 bases between them. Germline values: CDR1 SGHNT, CDR2 YYREEE (reference sequence). CDR3 length: 14 residues. The CDR3 loop is CASSFLSSYNEQFF. CDR3 sequence (DNA): TGTGCCAGCAGCTTCCTGAGCTCCTACAATGAGCAGTTCTTC.

The chain is built from TRBV7-2 and TRBJ2-5; tentatively, D is TRBD2 (6 bases). The J call may be in error: the DNA end matches TRBJ2-7 better. This CDR3 contains 14 residues. Germline V gene data show CDR1 as SGHTA and CDR2 as FQGNSA. CDR3 coding DNA: TGTGCCAGCAGCTACGGGACGGGAGCCTACGAGCAGTACTTC. Residues: CASSYGTGAYEQYF.

The chain is built from TRBV30 and TRBJ1-2; tentative D call: TRBD1 (6 bases). V lost 3 bases and J 7 bases, leaving 15 bases between the germline ends. Germline-derived CDR1 and CDR2 are GTSNPN and SVGIG (reference sequence). The CDR3 loop spans 13 amino acids. CDR3 sequence: CAWRLQGWGGYTF. CDR3 DNA: TGTGCCTGGAGGCTACAGGGATGGGGTGGCTACACCTTC.

This clone has just a few counts. The genes are TRBV4-2 and TRBJ1-1; D might be TRBD1 (5 bases). In germline, CDR1 is LGHNA, CDR2 YNFKEQ. This CDR3 region has 14 residues. The V and J ends lost 1 base and 5 bases respectively, with 11 bases between them. This CDR3 is CASSQGQGRTEAFF. CDR3 in DNA: TGTGCCAGCAGCCAAGGCCAGGGAAGGACTGAAGCTTTCTTT.

V usage is TRBV1 and J usage is TRBJ2-1; TRBD2, the table's D call, lacks a check against the DNA. TRBV1 is shown as a pseudogene. The CDR3 consists of 16 residues. As DNA, the CDR3 is TGCACCAGCAGCCGAAGACTAGCGGGGGGATGCAATGAGCAGTTCTTC. The encoded protein is CTSSRRLAGGCNEQFF.

V gene TRBV2 combines with J gene TRBJ1-5; D possibly corresponds to TRBD1 (6 bases). The germline CDR1 and CDR2 sequences are SNHLY and FYNNEI. V was pared by 8 bases and J by 1 base, with 12 bases between. The CDR3 has 14 residues. The CDR3 is CASSWDTSNQPQHF. CDR3 bases: TGTGCCAGCTCATGGGACACCAGCAATCAGCCCCAGCATTTT.

This clone was counted a single time. V is TRBV7-3 and J is TRBJ2-1, with 9 nucleotides matching TRBD1. CDR1 and CDR2 (germline): SGHTA, FQGTGA. Losses at the gene ends were 5 bases for V and 4 bases for J; bases not matched to a gene: 6. This CDR3 has 15 residues. This chain's CDR3 is CASSPRQGGYNEQFF. The DNA of the CDR3 is TGTGCCAGCAGCCCCCGACAGGGGGGTTACAATGAGCAGTTCTTC.

This sequence joins TRBV5-4 and TRBJ2-7; D possibly corresponds to TRBD1 (5 bases). V was clipped by 1 base and J by 5 bases, with 19 bases between them. Germline V gene sequence: CDR1 SGHNT, CDR2 YYREEE (reference sequence). The CDR3 sequence is 16 residues long. The CDR3: CASSLRLLGAENEQYF. The CDR3 coding sequence is TGTGCCAGCAGCTTGAGGTTACTTGGGGCGGAGAACGAGCAGTACTTC.

This chain joins TRBV7-9 and TRBJ2-1, with TRBD2 matching over 10 bases. The CDR3 runs 16 residues. The germline V gene has CDR1 SEHNR and CDR2 FQNEAQ (reference sequence). Trimming cost V 5 bases and J 4 bases; bases outside gene matches: 8. The CDR3 DNA reads as TGTGCCAGCAGCGATTATACTAGCGGGGTATACAATGAGCAGTTCTTC. Its translation is CASSDYTSGVYNEQFF.

This chain joins TRBV6-4 and TRBJ1-6; the match to TRBD1 covers 7 bases. Germline V gene data show CDR1 as MRHNA and CDR2 as SNTAGT. V was pared by 6 bases and J by 7 bases, with 6 bases of the junction left unmatched. This CDR3 spans 14 amino acids. CDR3 sequence (DNA): TGTGCCAGCAGAACCGGGACAGAGAATTCACCCCTCCACTTT. Residues: CASRTGTENSPLHF.

The rearrangement links TRBV7-6 to TRBJ2-7; no clear D. Germline V gene lookup returns CDR1 SGHVS and CDR2 FNYEAQ. The CDR3 totals 14 residues. V was pared by 0 bases and J by 1 base, with 7 bases between. This CDR3 reads CASSLALTSYEQYF. CDR3 coding DNA: TGTGCCAGCAGCTTAGCGCTAACTTCCTACGAGCAGTACTTC.

The genes are TRBV2 and TRBJ2-3; TRBD2 matches at 10 bases. V shed 5 bases, J shed 0 bases, and the junction held 2 bases outside the gene matches. Germline V gene sequence: CDR1 SNHLY, CDR2 FYNNEI. The CDR3 runs to 15 residues. The CDR3 DNA sequence: TGTGCCAGCAGTCTAGCGGGGGCTAGCACAGATACGCAGTATTTT. Residues: CASSLAGASTDTQYF. Complete variable domain (other parts from reference TRBV2 and TRBJ2-3): EPEVTQTPSHQVTQMGQEVILRCVPISNHLYFYWYRQILGQKVEFLVSFYNNEISEKSEIFDDQFSVERPDGSNFTLKIRSTKLEDSAMYFCASSLAGASTDTQYFGPGTRLTVL.

The V and J genes are TRBV9 and TRBJ2-5; 13 nucleotides agree with TRBD2. V gave up 4 bases and J gave up 3 bases; unmatched junction bases: 6. Germline V gives CDR1 SGDLS, CDR2 YYNGEE. There are 16 residues in the CDR3. This CDR3 reads CASSHLGTSGKETQYF. CDR3 DNA sequence: TGTGCCAGCAGCCATCTTGGGACTAGCGGGAAAGAGACCCAGTACTTC.

The V gene is TRBV5-8, the J gene TRBJ2-5; no definite D call. Germline V CDR1 and CDR2: SGHTS, YDEGEE. Trimming shortened V by 0 bases and J by 5 bases, and 8 bases separated the two germline ends. This CDR3 comprises 13 residues. In DNA, the CDR3 is TGTGCCAGCAGCTTGGCTTTTCGGGAGACCCAGTACTTC. Translated, it gives CASSLAFRETQYF.

V and J are TRBV7-9 and TRBJ2-7, with TRBD1 matching 8 bases. The germline V gene encodes CDR1 SEHNR and CDR2 FQNEAQ (reference sequence). The J segment lost 6 bases and the V segment lost 3 bases, leaving 1 base of the junction unmatched. This CDR3 region has 12 residues. This chain's CDR3 is CASSFTGGEQYF. CDR3 sequence (DNA): TGTGCCAGCAGCTTCACAGGGGGCGAGCAGTACTTC.

The rearrangement joins TRBV29-1 to TRBJ2-7; TRBD2 matches 7 bases. This CDR3 contains 16 residues. CDR1 SQVTM and CDR2 ANQGSEA come from the germline V gene. V was clipped by 1 base and J by 2 bases; unmatched bases: 11. CDR3 sequence reads: CSVEGATSVTTYEQYF. The CDR3 coding sequence is TGCAGCGTTGAAGGAGCTACTAGCGTGACCACCTACGAGCAGTACTTC.

This clone was detected only a few times. This sequence joins TRBV30 and TRBJ1-1; the D is unclear. Germline CDR1 is GTSNPN and CDR2 is SVGIG (reference sequence). The CDR3 totals 13 residues. Trimming took 5 bases from V and 1 from J, leaving 11 bases between them. CDR3 loop: CAWASAGNTEAFF. The CDR3 region has the DNA TGTGCCTGGGCCTCGGCGGGGAACACTGAAGCTTTCTTT. The full variable domain, its missing parts supplied by reference TRBV30 and TRBJ1-1, is SQTIHQWPATLVQPVGSPLSLECTVEGTSNPNLYWYRQAAGRGLQLLFYSVGIGQISSEVPQNLSASRPQDRQFILSSKKLLLSDSGFYLCAWASAGNTEAFFGQGTRLTVV.